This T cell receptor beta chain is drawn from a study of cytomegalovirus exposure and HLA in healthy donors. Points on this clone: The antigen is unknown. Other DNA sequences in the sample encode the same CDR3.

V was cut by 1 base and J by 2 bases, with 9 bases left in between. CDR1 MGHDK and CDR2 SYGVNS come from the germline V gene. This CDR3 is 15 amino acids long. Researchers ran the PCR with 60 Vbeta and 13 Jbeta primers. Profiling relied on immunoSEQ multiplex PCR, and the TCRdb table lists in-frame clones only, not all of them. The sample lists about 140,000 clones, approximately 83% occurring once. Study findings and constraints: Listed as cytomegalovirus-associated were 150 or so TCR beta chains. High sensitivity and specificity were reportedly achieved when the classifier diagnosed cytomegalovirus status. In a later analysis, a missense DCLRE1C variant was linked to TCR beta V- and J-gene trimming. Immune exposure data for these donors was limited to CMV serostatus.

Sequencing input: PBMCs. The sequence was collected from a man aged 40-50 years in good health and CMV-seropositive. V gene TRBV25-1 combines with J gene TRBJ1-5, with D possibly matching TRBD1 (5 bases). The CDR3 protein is CASSESGRGNQPQHF. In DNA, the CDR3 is TGTGCCAGCAGTGAATCAGGCAGGGGCAATCAGCCCCAGCATTTT.